This TCR beta chain was observed in a study of cytomegalovirus exposure and HLA in healthy donors. The PCR contained 60 Vbeta and 13 Jbeta primers. Libraries were prepared by immunoSEQ multiplex PCR; TCRdb keeps only in-frame clonotypes and omits some of them. This table has about 51,000 clones, 81% appearing once. CDR1 and CDR2 (germline): SGDLS, YYNGEE. The CDR3 is 15 residues long. Losses at the gene ends were 4 bases for V and 4 bases for J; bases not matched to a gene: 5. Sequencing was carried out using PBMCs. This chain joins TRBV9 and TRBJ2-3, with 11 bases lining up with TRBD2. This receptor was identified in a boy younger than 18 in good health and CMV-seropositive. The chain's CDR3 is CASSPTSGGADTQYF. The CDR3 nucleotides are TGTGCCAGCAGCCCCACTAGCGGGGGCGCAGATACGCAGTATTTT. Complete variable domain (other parts from reference TRBV9 and TRBJ2-3): DSGVTQTPKHLITATGQRVTLRCSPRSGDLSVYWYQQSLDQGLQFLIQYYNGEERAKGNILERFSAQQFPDLHSELNLSSLELGDSALYFCASSPTSGGADTQYFGPGTRLTVL.